These T cell receptor beta chains were read from a single sample in a study of metastatic and nonmetastatic thyroid tumors. Using MiXCR, TCRdb reanalyzed the PCR reads. Among some 28,000 clones, around 3.5% were seen once, and the ten largest hold around 3.1%. Sequencing was performed on blood. The receptors come from a male donor with papillary thyroid cancer or a benign thyroid nodule (not recorded which). Some clones in this sample may be carry-over from other donors' samples. Each CDR3 is given with its conserved first and last residue. D genes are given only for firm matches. Rows may omit the clone size; those that give it use once, few, many or a size class.

J: TRBJ1-2
size: many
D: -
V: TRBV7-9
CDR3: CASPGGVGDFYGYTF
DNA: TGTGCCTCTCCGGGGGGGGTTGGCGATTTTTATGGCTACACCTTC

J: TRBJ2-5
size: many
D: -
V: TRBV10-2
CDR3: CASSETVEGTQYF
DNA: TGCGCCAGCAGTGAAACGGTTGAGGGGACCCAGTACTTC

J: TRBJ1-1
size: few
D: -
V: TRBV5-1
CDR3: CASSLEGWASEAFF
DNA: TGCGCCAGCAGCTTGGAGGGGTGGGCATCTGAAGCTTTCTTT

J: TRBJ1-1
size: many
D: TRBD1
V: TRBV20-1
CDR3: CSPGQGRMNTEAFF
DNA: TGCAGCCCGGGACAGGGGCGAATGAACACTGAAGCTTTCTTT

J: TRBJ2-5
size: few
D: TRBD2
V: TRBV27
CDR3: CASSYSLAGEETQYF
DNA: TGTGCCAGCAGTTACTCTCTAGCGGGAGAAGAGACCCAGTACTTC

J: TRBJ1-1
size: -
D: -
V: TRBV6-2/TRBV6-3
CDR3: CASSPHDSMNTEAFF
DNA: TGTGCCAGCAGTCCTCACGACAGCATGAACACTGAAGCTTTCTTT

J: TRBJ2-7
size: -
D: -
V: TRBV28
CDR3: CASSALKGPRSYEQYF
DNA: TGTGCCAGCAGTGCCCTGAAGGGCCCTCGGTCCTACGAGCAGTACTTC

J: TRBJ1-2
size: few
D: -
V: TRBV27
CDR3: CASSLRPGKGGYTF
DNA: TGTGCCAGCAGTTTACGGCCAGGGAAGGGTGGCTACACCTTC

J: TRBJ1-3
size: many
D: -
V: TRBV20-1
CDR3: CSARDTRSGNTIYF
DNA: TGCAGTGCCAGGGACACTCGCTCTGGAAACACCATATATTTT

J: TRBJ2-2
size: few
D: -
V: TRBV24-1
CDR3: CATSRTNTGELFF
DNA: TGTGCCACCAGTCGAACTAACACCGGGGAGCTGTTTTTT

J: TRBJ1-1
size: many
D: -
V: TRBV29-1
CDR3: CSVPDKGGDTEAFF
DNA: TGCAGCGTTCCTGACAAGGGTGGGGACACTGAAGCTTTCTTT

J: TRBJ1-5
size: -
D: TRBD1
V: TRBV19
CDR3: CASKPGQVMSQPQHF
DNA: TGTGCCAGTAAACCGGGACAGGTAATGAGTCAGCCCCAGCATTTT

J: TRBJ1-1
size: -
D: -
V: TRBV28
CDR3: CASSVRSVGNTEAFF
DNA: TGTGCCAGCAGCGTCCGCTCGGTTGGGAACACTGAAGCTTTCTTT

J: TRBJ1-5
size: -
D: -
V: TRBV5-1
CDR3: CASSLFPSDSNQPQHF
DNA: TGCGCCAGCAGCTTGTTCCCCTCCGACAGCAATCAGCCCCAGCATTTT

J: TRBJ1-2
size: few
D: TRBD1
V: TRBV25-1
CDR3: CASSSTGTGGGFGYTF
DNA: TGTGCCAGCAGTTCTACCGGGACAGGGGGCGGATTTGGCTACACCTTC

J: TRBJ2-2
size: medium-sized
D: -
V: TRBV19
CDR3: CASRHLREVGELFF
DNA: TGTGCCAGTAGACACCTCAGGGAAGTCGGGGAGCTGTTTTTT

J: TRBJ2-5
size: -
D: -
V: TRBV20-1
CDR3: CSARVTGLKETKYF
DNA: TGCAGTGCTAGGGTCACCGGTCTTAAAGAGACCAAGTACTTC

J: TRBJ2-1
size: many
D: TRBD1
V: TRBV7-3
CDR3: CASSLGGQVYNEQFF
DNA: TGTGCCAGCAGCTTAGGGGGACAGGTGTACAATGAGCAGTTCTTC

J: TRBJ1-1
size: -
D: -
V: TRBV6-2/TRBV6-3
CDR3: CASSREYREDTEAFF
DNA: TGTGCCAGCAGCCGGGAATACAGGGAGGACACTGAAGCTTTCTTT

J: TRBJ2-7
size: medium-sized
D: -
V: TRBV28
CDR3: CASSERRVRGPTYEQYF
DNA: TGTGCCAGCAGCGAAAGGCGGGTACGGGGGCCAACCTACGAGCAGTACTTC

J: TRBJ2-5
size: -
D: -
V: TRBV19
CDR3: CASSIPFRGSVVETQYF
DNA: TGTGCCAGTAGTATCCCTTTTAGAGGGAGTGTAGTGGAGACCCAGTACTTC

J: TRBJ1-6
size: many
D: -
V: TRBV28
CDR3: CASSFWAGNSPLHF
DNA: TGTGCCAGCAGCTTCTGGGCGGGTAATTCACCCCTCCACTTT

J: TRBJ2-3
size: few
D: TRBD1
V: TRBV7-2
CDR3: CASSSDRGGRSTDTQYF
DNA: TGTGCCAGCAGCAGCGACAGGGGCGGTAGGAGCACAGATACGCAGTATTTT

J: TRBJ2-2
size: few
D: TRBD1
V: TRBV27
CDR3: CASSDTGVNTGELFF
DNA: TGTGCCAGCAGCGATACAGGGGTAAATACCGGGGAGCTGTTTTTT

J: TRBJ2-3
size: -
D: TRBD1
V: TRBV24-1
CDR3: CATHGQGTDTQYF
DNA: TGTGCCACCCATGGACAGGGTACAGATACGCAGTATTTT

J: TRBJ2-3
size: once
D: TRBD1
V: TRBV19
CDR3: CASIRYGTDTTYTQYF
DNA: TGTGCCAGTATCCGATATGGGACAGATACCACATATACGCAGTATTTT

J: TRBJ2-3
size: many
D: TRBD1
V: TRBV6-1
CDR3: CASNMGQVETDTQYF
DNA: TGTGCCAGCAATATGGGACAGGTGGAAACAGATACGCAGTATTTT